The 27 T cell receptor beta chains below were found in one sample sequenced in a study of OX40 agonist ivuxolimab in advanced cancers. Libraries were prepared by immunoSEQ multiplex PCR; TCRdb keeps only in-frame clonotypes and omits some of them. Of some 45,000 clones in the sample, 80% were seen once. The starting material was CD4+ or CD8+ T cells sorted from blood, obtained in a trial of the OX40 agonist ivuxolimab. These receptors came from an adult with an advanced solid tumor such as melanoma, head and neck, liver or kidney cancer.

There are a few counts of this clone. This chain uses TRBV7-2 with TRBJ2-1; no definite D call. There are 15 residues in the CDR3. V was clipped by 1 base and J by 0 bases, with 7 bases between them. From germline, CDR1 is SGHTA and CDR2 FQGNSA. CDR3 amino acids: CASSLVVGSYNEQFF. CDR3 nucleotide sequence: TGTGCCAGCAGCTTAGTCGTGGGCTCCTACAATGAGCAGTTCTTC.

Points on this clone: Different DNA sequences within this sample yield the same CDR3. The chain joins TRBV5-1 to TRBJ2-2; D gene ambiguous. The CDR3 extends over 14 amino acids. V was clipped by 1 base and J by 2 bases, with 6 bases between them. CDR1 SGHRS and CDR2 YFSETQ come from the germline V gene. This CDR3 is CASSLSANTGELFF. The CDR3 nucleotides are TGCGCCAGCAGCTTGTCGGCCAACACCGGGGAGCTGTTTTTT. Supplemented by reference TRBV5-1 and TRBJ2-2, the full variable domain reads KAGVTQTPRYLIKTRGQQVTLSCSPISGHRSVSWYQQTPGQGLQFLFEYFSETQRNKGNFPGRFSGRQFSNSRSEMNVSTLELGDSALYLCASSLSANTGELFFGEGSRLTVL.

This chain links TRBV4-3 with TRBJ2-7, with 10 bases fitting TRBD1. The CDR3 length is 19 residues. J gave up 4 bases and V 0 bases, and 15 bases lay outside the gene matches. In germline, CDR1 is LGHNA, CDR2 YSLEER. Here the CDR3 reads CASSQEGGTGDRVWYEQYF. The CDR3 coding sequence is TGCGCCAGCAGCCAAGAGGGGGGGACAGGGGACCGCGTTTGGTACGAGCAGTACTTC.

V is TRBV5-1 and J is TRBJ1-3; the D is unclear. Germline assignment: CDR1 SGHRS and CDR2 YFSETQ. The CDR3 totals 16 residues. V lost 4 bases and J lost 0, with 14 bases in between. The CDR3 coding sequence is TGCGCCAGCAGCCAAGGTCAGAGATACTCTGGAAACACCATATATTTT. Translating it yields CASSQGQRYSGNTIYF.

The rearrangement joins TRBV7-8 to TRBJ1-3; D call uncertain. CDR1 is SGHVS and CDR2 is FQNEAQ in the germline V gene. Trimming cost V 5 bases and J 0 bases, with 20 bases left between them. The CDR3 is made up of 18 amino acids. Here the CDR3 reads CASSPLLKTKNSGNTIYF. CDR3 nucleotide sequence: TGTGCCAGCAGCCCCCTACTTAAGACTAAAAACTCTGGAAACACCATATATTTT.

V and J are TRBV6-1 and TRBJ2-5; 9 nucleotides line up with TRBD1. This CDR3 has 16 residues. Trimming cost V 4 bases and J 5 bases; bases outside gene matches: 11. The germline V gene has CDR1 MNHNS and CDR2 SASEGT. The CDR3 reads CASSARLGTGRETQYF. The DNA of the CDR3 is TGTGCCAGCAGTGCCCGACTCGGGACAGGGAGGGAGACCCAGTACTTC.

The V and J genes are TRBV7-8 and TRBJ2-1; D gene uncertain. This CDR3 spans 11 amino acids. Trimming stripped 1 base from V and 10 bases from J, with 5 bases between. Per germline, CDR1 SGHVS and CDR2 FQNEAQ. Here the CDR3 reads CASSLGTEQFF. The CDR3 DNA sequence: TGTGCCAGCAGCTTAGGGACCGAGCAGTTCTTC.

The chain uses TRBV5-6 and TRBJ1-1; possibly TRBD1 for D (6 bases). CDR1 and CDR2 from the germline V gene are SGHDT and YYEEEE. The CDR3 spans 15 residues. Trimming pared 4 bases from V and 5 bases from J, leaving 18 bases between. The CDR3 loop is CASSQVDRLRTEAFF. The CDR3 DNA reads TGTGCCAGCAGCCAAGTCGACAGGCTAAGAACTGAAGCTTTCTTT.

The chain has TRBV5-5 and TRBJ1-2; D possibly corresponds to TRBD1 (5 bases). V was pared by 1 base and J by 5 bases, with 12 bases between. CDR3 length: 14 amino acids. Looked up from germline, CDR1 is SGHKS and CDR2 is YYEKEE (reference sequence). CDR3: CASSLTVGHYGYTF. CDR3 in DNA: TGTGCCAGCAGCTTGACGGTGGGGCATTATGGCTACACCTTC.

The chain recombines TRBV4-3 with TRBJ2-3; D is unclear. CDR1 and CDR2 (germline): LGHNA, YSLEER. The CDR3 consists of 15 residues. V gave up 0 bases and J gave up 4 bases, with 11 bases separating them. The CDR3 DNA reads TGCGCCAGCAGCCAAGATCAGCAGGCCCCAGATACGCAGTATTTT. This sequence encodes CASSQDQQAPDTQYF.

As concerns this clone: The junction does not match germline at one end; this may be a read error. This chain links TRBV5-4 with TRBJ1-2, with D uncertain. The CDR3 has 14 amino acids. Germline V gives CDR1 SGHNT, CDR2 YYREEE (reference sequence). CDR3 sequence: CASSFLTGNYSYTF. CDR3 coding DNA: TGTGCCAGCAGCTTTCTGACGGGAAACTATAGCTACACCTTC. Complete variable domain (other parts from reference TRBV5-4 and TRBJ1-2): ETGVTQSPTHLIKTRGQQVTLRCSSQSGHNTVSWYQQALGQGPQFIFQYYREEENGRGNFPPRFSGLQFPNYSSELNVNALELDDSALYLCASSFLTGNYSYTFGSGTRLTVV.

In its sample, this clone was seen a few times. V gene TRBV7-3 combines with J gene TRBJ2-1, with 10 bases aligning to TRBD1. The CDR3 runs 14 residues. In germline, CDR1 is SGHTA, CDR2 FQGTGA. Trimming removed 5 bases from V and 7 bases from J; junction bases left unmatched: 5. CDR3 nucleotide sequence: TGTGCCAGCAGCCCCGGACAGGGGGTGAATGAGCAGTTCTTC. It specifies CASSPGQGVNEQFF.

The V and J genes are TRBV7-9 and TRBJ2-1, with D perhaps matching TRBD2 (5 bases). This CDR3 comprises 16 residues. Trimming stripped 1 base from V and 3 bases from J, with 13 bases between. Germline values: CDR1 SEHNR, CDR2 FQNEAQ (reference sequence). The CDR3 DNA follows: TGTGCCAGCAGCTTAGGTGCTAGCTTGTACTACAATGAGCAGTTCTTC. This codes for CASSLGASLYYNEQFF. The complete variable domain, with remaining parts taken from reference TRBV7-9 and TRBJ2-1, reads DTGVSQNPRHKITKRGQNVTFRCDPISEHNRLYWYRQTLGQGPEFLTYFQNEAQLEKSRLLSDRFSAERPKGSFSTLEIQRTEQGDSAMYLCASSLGASLYYNEQFFGPGTRLTVL.

The V gene is TRBV27, the J gene TRBJ2-5, with 9 positions matching TRBD2. The germline CDR1 and CDR2 sequences are MNHEY and SMNVEV (reference sequence). V lost 6 bases, J lost 4 bases, and 12 bases stayed unmatched. The length of the CDR3 is 16 residues. CDR3 in DNA: TGTGCCAGCAGCCGGTCCCTTAGCGGGAGAGGAGAGACCCAGTACTTC. Encoded protein: CASSRSLSGRGETQYF.

This sequence joins TRBV10-2 and TRBJ2-3; 9 bases agree with TRBD2. Germline CDR1 is WSHSY and CDR2 is SAAADI. The V segment lost 6 bases and the J segment 5 bases; nucleotides outside the gene matches: 6. The CDR3 totals 14 residues. CDR3 DNA sequence: TGCGCCAGCAGAGATAGCGGGAGTGGAGATACGCAGTATTTT. This encodes CASRDSGSGDTQYF.

This clone is a singleton in its sample. V is TRBV2 and J is TRBJ2-7, with TRBD2 matching over 8 bases. The ends lost 6 bases at V and 6 bases at J; junction bases unmatched: 7. In germline, CDR1 is SNHLY, CDR2 FYNNEI. The CDR3 is 13 amino acids. The CDR3 spells CASSPAGAFEQYF. In DNA, the CDR3 is TGTGCCAGCAGCCCAGCGGGAGCTTTCGAGCAGTACTTC.

The V call is TRBV27, the J call TRBJ1-1; 9 nucleotides match TRBD1. CDR3 length: 16 residues. Germline V gene lookup returns CDR1 MNHEY and CDR2 SMNVEV (reference sequence). Trimming took 2 bases from V and 0 from J; bases not matched to a gene: 4. The CDR3 DNA follows: TGTGCCAGCAGTTTAAGAGGGACAGGGCTGAACACTGAAGCTTTCTTT. As protein: CASSLRGTGLNTEAFF.

This chain connects TRBV7-9 to TRBJ1-2, with D hard to call. This CDR3 has 13 residues. CDR1 is SEHNR, CDR2 FQNEAQ, per germline (reference sequence). Trimming took off 1 base at V and 8 bases at J, with 11 bases between the two ends. CDR3: CASSLDPYGGYTF. The CDR3 DNA is TGTGCCAGCAGCTTAGACCCCTACGGGGGCTACACCTTC. The full variable domain, its missing parts supplied by reference TRBV7-9 and TRBJ1-2, is DTGVSQNPRHKITKRGQNVTFRCDPISEHNRLYWYRQTLGQGPEFLTYFQNEAQLEKSRLLSDRFSAERPKGSFSTLEIQRTEQGDSAMYLCASSLDPYGGYTFGSGTRLTVV.

CDR3: CASSLNGGSNEKLFF. The CDR3 nucleotides read TGTGCCAGCAGCTTAAATGGAGGATCTAATGAAAAACTGTTTTTT. J is TRBJ1-4 and V is TRBV7-2; D remains ambiguous. V was clipped by 2 bases and J by 3 bases, with 10 bases between them. This CDR3 comprises 15 residues. CDR1 is SGHTA, CDR2 FQGNSA, per germline.

This clone was detected only once. This chain uses TRBV28 with TRBJ2-7, with TRBD2 matching over 8 bases. CDR1 and CDR2 (germline): MDHEN, SYDVKM. The CDR3 runs to 14 residues. Unmatched junction bases numbered 7, after V lost 3 bases and J lost 6 bases. The CDR3 sequence: CASSFGGEGVEQYF. CDR3 DNA: TGTGCCAGCAGTTTCGGGGGGGAAGGGGTCGAGCAGTACTTC.

This chain uses TRBV6-5 with TRBJ1-1; unclear D gene. The CDR3 contains 14 residues. The germline V gene has CDR1 MNHEY and CDR2 SVGAGI. Trimming pared 7 bases from V and 1 base from J, leaving 13 bases between. The CDR3 coding sequence is TGTGCCAGCAAACCGGGCGAGGCGAACACTGAAGCTTTCTTT. Translated, it gives CASKPGEANTEAFF.

Notes on this clone: A read error may account for a junction end that differs from germline. The CDR3: CASSDADRRDF. The CDR3 coding sequence is TGTGCCAGCAGTGATGCGGACAGGAGAGACTTC. The chain joins TRBV28 to TRBJ1-2, with 7 bases lining up with TRBD1. Germline lookup yields CDR1 MDHEN and CDR2 SYDVKM. This CDR3 region has 11 residues.

This chain joins TRBV28 and TRBJ2-7; 7 nucleotides match TRBD1. The CDR3 sequence is 12 residues long. Per germline, CDR1 MDHEN and CDR2 SYDVKM. Trimming took 6 bases from V and 5 from J; bases not matched to a gene: 4. The chain's CDR3 is CASSDRVHEQYF. CDR3 in DNA: TGTGCCAGCAGCGACAGGGTCCACGAGCAGTACTTC.

A remark on this clone: At the DNA level, this CDR3 is encoded by other sequences in the same sample as well. V and J are TRBV28 and TRBJ2-3; TRBD1 or TRBD2 may be the D gene (5 bases each). The CDR3 consists of 13 residues. V was cut by 5 bases and J by 0 bases, with 6 bases left in between. Germline V lookup: CDR1 MDHEN, CDR2 SYDVKM. The CDR3, as DNA: TGTGCCAGCAGTCGGGACAGCACAGATACGCAGTATTTT. Its translation: CASSRDSTDTQYF.

The chain uses TRBV4-2 and TRBJ2-7, with TRBD2 matching over 9 bases. Germline V CDR1 and CDR2: LGHNA, YNFKEQ. The CDR3 spans 15 residues. Germline trimming cut 0 bases from V and 4 bases from J; bases unmatched to any gene: 4. The CDR3 nucleotides read TGTGCCAGCAGCCAAGATGGCCTAGCGGGATACGAGCAGTACTTC. Protein: CASSQDGLAGYEQYF.

DNA for the CDR3: TGTGCCAGCAGTGAGGACCACGAGCAGTACTTC. Translating it yields CASSEDHEQYF. J is TRBJ2-7 and V is TRBV2; D ambiguous. Germline CDR1 is SNHLY and CDR2 is FYNNEI. The CDR3 is 11 residues long. V was trimmed by 3 bases and J by 5 bases, leaving 5 bases between them.

The chain joins TRBV19 to TRBJ1-4; 9 bases match TRBD1. CDR3 length equals 14 residues. J lost 7 bases, V lost 6 bases, and 6 bases had no gene match. Germline CDR1 LNHDA, CDR2 SQIVND (reference sequence). CDR3 loop: CASRRQGGGEKLFF. The CDR3 DNA reads TGTGCCAGTAGGCGACAGGGGGGCGGTGAAAAACTGTTTTTT.